These 28 T cell receptor beta chains came from one sample sequenced in a study of cytomegalovirus exposure and HLA in healthy donors. The protocol was immunoSEQ multiplex PCR, while the TCRdb copy is restricted to in-frame clones and leaves out a portion. The data show about 150,000 clones, with around 93% seen just once and less than 2% held by the top ten. Sequenced: PBMCs. The source of these receptors is a man between 18 and 29 years old in good health and CMV-seropositive.

The chain combines TRBV18 with TRBJ2-5; no firm D call. The CDR3 runs to 13 residues. The V gene lost 2 bases and the J gene lost 5 bases, with 9 bases spanning the gap. The germline CDR1 and CDR2 sequences are KGHSH and LQKENI. In nucleotides, the CDR3 is TGTGCCAGCTCACCAACCCGCAGGGAGACCCAGTACTTC. Residues: CASSPTRRETQYF.

The chain has TRBV19 and TRBJ1-5; D is uncertain. Germline V gives CDR1 LNHDA, CDR2 SQIVND (reference sequence). The CDR3 spans 19 residues. Trimming removed 5 bases at V and 10 bases at J, with 33 bases between. The DNA of the CDR3 is TGTGCCAGTAGTCCTAAGCTAATTGGGCTCGATCCCACAATCAGCCCCCAGCATTTT. This gives the protein CASSPKLIGLDPTISPQHF. The whole variable domain, remainder taken from reference TRBV19 and TRBJ1-5, is DGGITQSPKYLFRKEGQNVTLSCEQNLNHDAMYWYRQDPGQGLRLIYYSQIVNDFQKGDIAEGYSVSREKKESFPLTVTSAQKNPTAFYLCASSPKLIGLDPTISPQHFGDGTRLSIL.

The chain is built from TRBV7-8 and TRBJ1-4; weak D call: TRBD1 (5 bases). With 5 bases removed from V and 1 base from J, the gap between germline ends came to 23 bases. Germline V gives CDR1 SGHVS, CDR2 FQNEAQ. CDR3 length: 19 amino acids. The CDR3 region has the DNA TGTGCCAGCAGCAGAAGCCGGGGGAGCCAGGGCCAAACTAATGAAAAACTGTTTTTT. Protein: CASSRSRGSQGQTNEKLFF. Supplemented by reference TRBV7-8 and TRBJ1-4, the full variable domain reads GAGVSQSPRYKVAKRGQDVALRCDPISGHVSLFWYQQALGQGPEFLTYFQNEAQLDKSGLPSDRFFAERPEGSVSTLKIQRTQQEDSAVYLCASSRSRGSQGQTNEKLFFGSGTQLSVL.

The gene calls are TRBV19 and TRBJ1-4, with TRBD1 matching 10 bases. The CDR3 covers 15 residues. Germline V gives CDR1 LNHDA, CDR2 SQIVND (reference sequence). With 5 bases clipped from V and 6 bases from J, the junction kept 6 bases outside the gene matches. This CDR3 reads CASSPRTGGYEKLFF. In DNA, the CDR3 is TGTGCCAGTAGTCCCCGGACAGGGGGTTATGAAAAACTGTTTTTT.

This clone appeared once. J is TRBJ2-5 and V is TRBV28; 12 bases match TRBD2. Looked up from germline, CDR1 is MDHEN and CDR2 is SYDVKM. This CDR3 has 16 residues. V trimming: 5 bases; J trimming: 3 bases; junction bases outside the gene matches: 7. Here the CDR3 reads CASSPRLAGGEETQYF. In DNA form, the CDR3 reads TGTGCCAGCAGTCCTCGTCTAGCGGGAGGGGAAGAGACCCAGTACTTC.

The V and J genes are TRBV18 and TRBJ1-2; D possibly corresponds to TRBD1 (5 bases). The V end was cut by 0 bases, the J end by 4 bases, with 9 bases between. CDR1 and CDR2 (germline): KGHSH, LQKENI. The CDR3 consists of 14 residues. DNA of the CDR3: TGTGCCAGCTCACCACCGGGGCAGATCTATGGCTACACCTTC. This sequence encodes CASSPPGQIYGYTF.

The J gene is TRBJ1-4, the V gene TRBV5-1; 7 bases are a match to TRBD1. Germline V gives CDR1 SGHRS, CDR2 YFSETQ. The ends lost 0 bases at V and 8 bases at J; junction bases unmatched: 7. The CDR3 contains 15 residues. In DNA, the CDR3 is TGCGCCAGCAGCTTGGAACGGCCAGGGGGAGAAAAACTGTTTTTT. Its translation: CASSLERPGGEKLFF.

This clone turned up a few times. V is TRBV6-5 and J is TRBJ1-2; 7 bases are a match to TRBD1. This CDR3 region has 11 residues. Germline trimming cut 7 bases from V and 4 bases from J; bases unmatched to any gene: 0. CDR1 and CDR2 from the germline V gene are MNHEY and SVGAGI. CDR3: CASTGGYGYTF. As DNA, the CDR3 is TGTGCCAGCACAGGGGGCTATGGCTACACCTTC.

The V call is TRBV18, the J call TRBJ2-7, with D tentatively TRBD2 (6 bases). The ends were cut back, 3 bases at V and 12 bases at J, with 21 bases in the middle. The CDR3 has 14 amino acids. Germline lookup yields CDR1 KGHSH and CDR2 LQKENI. The CDR3 region is CASSPSWRASVPYF. The CDR3 bases are TGTGCCAGCTCACCTTCGTGGAGGGCATCAGTTCCGTACTTC.

CDR3 sequence (DNA): TGTGCCAGCAGTCCGAGCCTCATTACCCTCCACTTT. This sequence encodes CASSPSLITLHF. The V call is TRBV28, the J call TRBJ1-6; D is uncertain. The V end was cut by 5 bases, the J end by 14 bases, with 13 bases between. The CDR3 extends over 12 amino acids. Per the germline V gene, CDR1 is MDHEN and CDR2 is SYDVKM.

This clone was found once. The chain joins TRBV4-1 to TRBJ1-5, with 8 bases aligning to TRBD1. Germline lookup yields CDR1 MGHRA and CDR2 YSYEKL. CDR3 size: 15 residues. The V gene end was trimmed by 0 bases and the J gene end by 6 bases; junction bases not matched to a gene: 4. CDR3 bases: TGCGCCAGCAGCCAAGACCGGACAGGGAGTCAGCCCCAGCATTTT. Translating gives CASSQDRTGSQPQHF.

This clone was detected once. The J gene is TRBJ2-5, the V gene TRBV7-2; a possible D gene is TRBD2 (6 bases). Per the germline V gene, CDR1 is SGHTA and CDR2 is FQGNSA. V was pared by 0 bases and J by 1 base, with 18 bases between. The CDR3 has 18 amino acids. The CDR3 DNA sequence: TGTGCCAGCAGCTTAGCTTACTACCGGGAGTTGGTCCAAGAGACCCAGTACTTC. It yields the protein CASSLAYYRELVQETQYF.

This clone came up once. This CDR3 is CASSPSWGLTGNTIYF. As DNA, the CDR3 is TGTGCCAGCTCACCTTCCTGGGGCCTGACTGGAAACACCATATATTTT. The J gene is TRBJ1-3, the V gene TRBV18; weak D call: TRBD1 (5 bases). Looked up from germline, CDR1 is KGHSH and CDR2 is LQKENI. The CDR3 has 16 residues. The ends were cut back, 3 bases at V and 2 bases at J, with 14 bases in the middle.

The chain carries TRBV6-5 and TRBJ1-1; TRBD1 aligns across 7 bases. This CDR3 has 14 amino acids. V gave up 5 bases and J gave up 6 bases; unmatched junction bases: 9. CDR1 is MNHEY and CDR2 is SVGAGI in the germline V gene. CDR3 sequence reads: CASSPRTGRPEAFF. For the CDR3, the DNA is TGTGCCAGCAGTCCACGGACAGGTCGCCCTGAAGCTTTCTTT.

The rearrangement uses TRBV10-3 and TRBJ2-7, with TRBD2 identical over 11 bases. This CDR3 has 19 amino acids. J gave up 3 bases and V 2 bases, and 15 bases lay outside the gene matches. Germline V lookup: CDR1 ENHRY, CDR2 SYGVKD. CDR3: CAISEAGTSGSRANYEQYF. The CDR3 nucleotides read TGTGCCATCAGTGAGGCTGGGACTAGCGGTTCAAGGGCCAACTACGAGCAGTACTTC.

The chain joins TRBV11-2 to TRBJ2-3; the match to TRBD1 covers 9 bases. Germline CDR1 and CDR2: SGHAT and FQNNGV. The CDR3 is made up of 15 amino acids. The trim removed 7 bases at V and 4 bases at J, leaving 9 bases unmatched. DNA for the CDR3: TGTGCCAGCACCATCCTCGGACAGGGGCCAGATACGCAGTATTTT. Its protein product is CASTILGQGPDTQYF. The full variable domain, in which reference TRBV11-2 and TRBJ2-3 provide the parts outside the CDR3, is EAGVAQSPRYKIIEKRQSVAFWCNPISGHATLYWYQQILGQGPKLLIQFQNNGVVDDSQLPKDRFSAERLKGVDSTLKIQPAKLEDSAVYLCASTILGQGPDTQYFGPGTRLTVL.

The chain recombines TRBV2 with TRBJ1-2; 7 positions match TRBD1. This CDR3 is built from 14 residues. V trimming: 4 bases; J trimming: 4 bases; junction bases outside the gene matches: 6. CDR1 is SNHLY and CDR2 is FYNNEI in the germline V gene. This chain's CDR3 is CASSGTSGGYGYTF. The CDR3 DNA reads as TGTGCCAGCAGTGGAACTTCAGGGGGCTATGGCTACACCTTC.

This clone was found once. V and J are TRBV2 and TRBJ2-1, with 11 bases fitting TRBD2. The ends lost 5 bases at V and 5 bases at J; junction bases unmatched: 8. CDR3 size: 16 residues. Germline V lookup: CDR1 SNHLY, CDR2 FYNNEI. For the CDR3, the DNA is TGTGCCAGCAGTCCAACTAGCGGGAGACCAAACAATGAGCAGTTCTTC. It specifies CASSPTSGRPNNEQFF.

This chain joins TRBV5-5 and TRBJ2-7; D is undetermined. Deletions cut 0 bases from V and 0 bases from J, with 13 bases between. CDR3 length: 16 residues. Germline V gene data show CDR1 as SGHKS and CDR2 as YYEKEE (reference sequence). The CDR3 here is CASSLAPAGSSYEQYF. The CDR3 region has the DNA TGTGCCAGCAGCTTGGCCCCGGCAGGTAGCTCCTACGAGCAGTACTTC.

The gene calls are TRBV10-2 and TRBJ2-7; 7 bases match TRBD2. CDR3 length: 13 residues. With 6 bases clipped from V and 6 bases from J, the junction kept 8 bases outside the gene matches. CDR1 is WSHSY and CDR2 is SAAADI in the germline V gene. In DNA form, the CDR3 reads TGCGCCAGCAGAACGACTAGCTGGAGCGAGCAGTACTTC. This codes for CASRTTSWSEQYF.

V is TRBV18 and J is TRBJ2-7; D not certain. Germline V gene lookup returns CDR1 KGHSH and CDR2 LQKENI. Between the trimmed V and J ends, which lost 3 bases and 4 bases, there was a span of 13 bases. The CDR3 sequence is 14 residues long. The DNA for the CDR3 is TGTGCCAGCTCACCGAACCCCACAACATACGAGCAGTACTTC. This codes for CASSPNPTTYEQYF.

The chain is built from TRBV28 and TRBJ2-7; 9 bases are a match to TRBD1. Trimming removed 5 bases from V and 3 bases from J; junction bases left unmatched: 5. CDR3 size: 14 residues. CDR1 and CDR2 (germline): MDHEN, SYDVKM. The CDR3 nucleotides are TGTGCCAGCAGTGGATCGGGACAGGGCTACGAGCAGTACTTC. It specifies CASSGSGQGYEQYF.

The chain combines TRBV5-1 with TRBJ2-7; D perhaps matches TRBD1 (6 bases). This CDR3 contains 14 residues. The V gene's germline CDR1 is SGHRS and CDR2 YFSETQ. V was trimmed by 3 bases and J by 3 bases, leaving 13 bases between them. The chain's CDR3 is CASSSTGLGYEQYF. As DNA, the CDR3 is TGCGCCAGCAGCTCCACAGGGTTAGGCTACGAGCAGTACTTC. The whole variable domain, remainder taken from reference TRBV5-1 and TRBJ2-7, is KAGVTQTPRYLIKTRGQQVTLSCSPISGHRSVSWYQQTPGQGLQFLFEYFSETQRNKGNFPGRFSGRQFSNSRSEMNVSTLELGDSALYLCASSSTGLGYEQYFGPGTRLTVT.

The chain employs TRBV9 and TRBJ1-5, with TRBD1 matching over 7 bases. The J segment lost 5 bases and the V segment lost 0 bases, leaving 2 bases of the junction unmatched. Germline CDR1 SGDLS, CDR2 YYNGEE. This CDR3 is built from 14 residues. CDR3 region: CASSVGQGDQPQHF. CDR3 DNA sequence: TGTGCCAGCAGCGTAGGGCAGGGGGATCAGCCCCAGCATTTT.

The rearrangement links TRBV2 to TRBJ2-5, with 9 bases that match TRBD1. The V gene end was trimmed by 6 bases and the J gene end by 5 bases; junction bases not matched to a gene: 7. Per germline, CDR1 SNHLY and CDR2 FYNNEI. The CDR3 totals 14 residues. The CDR3 nucleotides read TGTGCCAGCAGCCCCGACAGGGGGTCGGAGACCCAGTACTTC. Amino acid sequence: CASSPDRGSETQYF.

The rearrangement joins TRBV5-1 to TRBJ2-6; 9 bases fit TRBD1. Per the germline V gene, CDR1 is SGHRS and CDR2 is YFSETQ. This CDR3 comprises 18 residues. Trimming at V came to 4 bases and at J to 0 bases, leaving 8 bases not matched to a gene. The CDR3 spells CASSHRTGDLSGANVLTF. In DNA form, the CDR3 reads TGCGCCAGCAGCCACCGGACAGGGGACCTCTCTGGGGCCAACGTCCTGACTTTC.

The chain links TRBV5-4 to TRBJ2-1; 10 nucleotides match TRBD1. The germline gives CDR1 SGHNT, CDR2 YYREEE (reference sequence). Unmatched junction bases numbered 5, after V lost 5 bases and J lost 0 bases. CDR3 length: 16 amino acids. CDR3 protein: CASSRRTGGSYNEQFF. CDR3 sequence (DNA): TGTGCCAGCAGTCGCCGGACAGGGGGCTCCTACAATGAGCAGTTCTTC. Supplemented by reference TRBV5-4 and TRBJ2-1, the full variable domain reads ETGVTQSPTHLIKTRGQQVTLRCSSQSGHNTVSWYQQALGQGPQFIFQYYREEENGRGNFPPRFSGLQFPNYSSELNVNALELDDSALYLCASSRRTGGSYNEQFFGPGTRLTVL.

V is TRBV27 and J is TRBJ2-7; 8 nucleotides agree with TRBD2. The CDR3 is 15 amino acids. Trimming took 6 bases from V and 0 from J; bases not matched to a gene: 7. Germline-derived CDR1 and CDR2 are MNHEY and SMNVEV (reference sequence). For the CDR3, the DNA is TGTGCCAGCAGCCCCCGGGGGGGCTACTCCTACGAGCAGTACTTC. Its translation is CASSPRGGYSYEQYF.